The entry below describes one T cell receptor beta chain. TCRdb's copy holds only in-frame clones and misses some; the assay was immunoSEQ multiplex PCR. The sample lists around 280,000 clones, 85% occurring once. The data stem from a study of blood T cell repertoires in COVID-19. As for the study in general: Both acute and convalescent COVID-19 samples were obtained from the United States, Italy and Spain. T cells, B-cell-depleted T cells, or PBMCs provided the cDNA or gDNA that served as material.

V trimming: 5 bases; J trimming: 6 bases; junction bases outside the gene matches: 4. The CDR3 length is 14 residues. Per the germline V gene, CDR1 is MDHEN and CDR2 is SYDVKM. The TCR sequence derives from a woman in her fifties or sixties with active or convalescent COVID-19. V usage is TRBV28 and J usage is TRBJ1-6, with TRBD1 matching 7 bases. The sequencing sample was made of peripheral blood. CDR3 in amino acids: CASSPGTVNSPLHF. The CDR3 nucleotides read TGTGCCAGCAGTCCAGGGACAGTTAATTCACCCCTCCACTTT.